A selection of T cell receptor beta chains follows, all from one sample in a study of blood T cells in healthy people across ages. TCRdb passed the 5' RACE reads through MiXCR, listing each CDR3 protein once. Here the sample spans some 320,000 distinct CDR3 sequences, around 29% being singletons. Sequences were obtained from blood. The receptors were sampled from a woman in her seventies in good health. CDR3s include the opening cysteine and the closing phenylalanine or tryptophan. The D gene is left open where the match is weak. For some rows the clone size is stated as once, few or many, or as a class when expanded; others skip it.

clone size	J gene	V gene	D gene	CDR3 protein	CDR3 DNA
.	TRBJ2-3	TRBV7-9	.	CASSSGDSLGGDTQYF	TGTGCCAGCAGCTCCGGGGACAGTCTGGGGGGAGATACGCAGTATTTT
many	TRBJ2-7	TRBV29-1	.	CSVAQTEQYF	TGCAGCGTTGCACAGACCGAGCAGTACTTC
many	TRBJ2-7	TRBV18	.	CASSIQQETYEQYF	TGTGCCAGCTCTATCCAACAGGAGACCTACGAGCAGTACTTC
few	TRBJ2-1	TRBV15	TRBD2	CATSRDWASGSYEQFF	TGTGCCACCAGCAGAGATTGGGCTAGCGGGAGCTATGAGCAGTTCTTC
once	TRBJ2-3	TRBV19	TRBD2	CATSTSGRTDTQYF	TGTGCCACCTCGACTAGCGGTCGCACAGATACGCAGTATTTT
.	TRBJ1-4	TRBV7-9	.	CASSFDRPDNEKLFF	TGTGCCAGCAGCTTCGATCGCCCGGATAATGAAAAACTGTTTTTT
.	TRBJ2-3	TRBV24-1	.	CATRGRGTDTQYF	TGTGCCACCAGGGGACGTGGGACAGATACGCAGTATTTT
.	TRBJ2-7	TRBV7-3	TRBD2	CASSPFGGTSGSYEQYF	TGTGCCAGCAGCCCTTTCGGCGGGACTAGCGGCTCCTACGAGCAGTACTTC
.	TRBJ2-1	TRBV5-1	.	CASSLGQVYNEQFF	TGCGCCAGCAGCTTGGGGCAGGTCTACAATGAGCAGTTCTTC
.	TRBJ1-1	TRBV6-5	.	CASSSRAFSEAFF	TGTGCCAGCAGTTCCCGGGCCTTCTCTGAAGCTTTCTTT
few	TRBJ2-3	TRBV5-1	TRBD2	CASRLATASTDTQYF	TGCGCCAGCAGACTAGCGACGGCTAGCACAGATACGCAGTATTTT
many	TRBJ2-1	TRBV29-1	TRBD2	CSVVPLAGAGGTYNEQFF	TGCAGCGTTGTCCCTCTAGCGGGAGCTGGGGGGACCTACAATGAGCAGTTCTTC
few	TRBJ2-2	TRBV13	TRBD2	CASSPRLAGGVGELFF	TGCGCCAGCAGCCCCCGACTAGCGGGAGGTGTCGGGGAGCTGTTTTTT
few	TRBJ2-7	TRBV5-1	.	CASSMTGAWDEQYF	TGCGCCAGCAGCATGACAGGAGCCTGGGACGAGCAGTACTTC
.	TRBJ1-2	TRBV6-5	.	CASSWGRAASSNYGYTF	TGTGCCAGCAGTTGGGGACGAGCGGCCTCTTCGAACTATGGCTACACCTTC
many	TRBJ2-4	TRBV4-3	.	CASSQETAGYNIQYF	TGCGCCAGCAGCCAAGAAACGGCAGGTTATAACATTCAGTACTTC
.	TRBJ2-7	TRBV29-1	.	CSVGPRSYEQYF	TGCAGCGTGGGGCCTCGTTCGTACGAGCAGTACTTC
.	TRBJ2-1	TRBV7-3	.	CASSLRLGSGEQFF	TGTGCCAGCAGCTTAAGACTTGGTAGTGGTGAGCAGTTCTTC
few	TRBJ2-3	TRBV4-1	TRBD2	CASSQAQLAGGGGDTQYF	TGCGCCAGCAGCCAAGCACAACTAGCGGGAGGGGGTGGAGATACGCAGTATTTT
.	TRBJ2-4	TRBV18	.	CASSPGRDSIQYF	TGTGCCAGCTCACCTGGCCGGGACTCGATTCAGTACTTC
.	TRBJ2-2	TRBV18	.	CASSPDTPSITGELFF	TGTGCCAGCTCACCGGACACCCCATCTATCACCGGGGAGCTGTTTTTT
.	TRBJ2-6	TRBV9	.	CASSVGDGNSGANVLTF	TGTGCCAGCAGCGTAGGGGATGGGAACTCTGGGGCCAACGTCCTGACTTTC
.	TRBJ2-6	TRBV28	TRBD1	CASLGQGASGANVLTF	TGTGCCAGCCTTGGGCAGGGGGCGTCTGGGGCCAACGTCCTGACTTTC
few	TRBJ2-1	TRBV2	.	CASTRGEYNEQFF	TGTGCCAGCACTCGCGGGGAATACAATGAGCAGTTCTTC
many	TRBJ2-3	TRBV12-3/TRBV12-4	.	CASKFADTQYF	TGTGCCAGCAAATTTGCAGATACGCAGTATTTT